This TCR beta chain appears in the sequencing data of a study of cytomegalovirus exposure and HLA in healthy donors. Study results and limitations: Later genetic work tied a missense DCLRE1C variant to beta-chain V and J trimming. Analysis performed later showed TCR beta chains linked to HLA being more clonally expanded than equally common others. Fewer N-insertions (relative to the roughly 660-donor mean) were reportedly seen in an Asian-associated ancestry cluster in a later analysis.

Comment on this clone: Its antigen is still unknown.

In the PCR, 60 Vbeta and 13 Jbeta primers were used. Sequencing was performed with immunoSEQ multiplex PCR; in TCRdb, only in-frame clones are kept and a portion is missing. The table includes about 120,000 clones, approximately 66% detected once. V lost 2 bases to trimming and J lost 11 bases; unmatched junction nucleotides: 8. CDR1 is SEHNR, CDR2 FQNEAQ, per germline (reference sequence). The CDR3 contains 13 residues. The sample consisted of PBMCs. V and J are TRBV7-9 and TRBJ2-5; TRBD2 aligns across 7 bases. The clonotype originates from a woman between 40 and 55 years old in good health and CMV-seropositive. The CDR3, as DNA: TGTGCCAGCAGCTTAAAACTAGCGACGCAGCAGTACTTC. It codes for CASSLKLATQQYF.